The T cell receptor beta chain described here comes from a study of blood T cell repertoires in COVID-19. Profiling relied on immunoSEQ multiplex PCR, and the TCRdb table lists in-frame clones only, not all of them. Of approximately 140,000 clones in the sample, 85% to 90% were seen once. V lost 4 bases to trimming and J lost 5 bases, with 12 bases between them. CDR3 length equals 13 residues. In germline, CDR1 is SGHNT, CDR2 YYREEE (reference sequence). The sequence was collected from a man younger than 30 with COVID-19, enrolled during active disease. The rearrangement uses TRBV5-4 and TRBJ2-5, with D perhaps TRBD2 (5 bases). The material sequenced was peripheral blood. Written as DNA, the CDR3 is TGTGCCAGCAGCCGGACTTCGGTGGAGACCCAGTACTTC. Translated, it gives CASSRTSVETQYF.